This T cell receptor beta chain was identified during a study of T cell clonality in common variable immunodeficiency. Study outcomes and limitations: In common variable immunodeficiency, TCR beta chains reportedly carried fewer deletions and N-nucleotide insertions.

This CDR3 comprises 14 residues. From germline, CDR1 is DFQATT and CDR2 SNEGSKA (reference sequence). V lost 6 bases, J lost 2 bases, and 14 bases lay in between. CVID subjects were some 15 female and 29 male, aged roughly 9 to 70. TCRdb's copy holds only in-frame clones and misses some; the assay was immunoSEQ multiplex PCR. The repertoire shows approximately 10,000 clones, none seen only once; the top ten take around 4.5%. This clone was recorded at least ten times. Its target is not known. Read data end 3 residues before the CDR3 end; the end is taken from the germline J gene. The clonotype comes from a human donor with common variable immunodeficiency. Specimen: peripheral blood mononuclear cells. This chain uses TRBV20-1 with TRBJ2-1, with a possible D match to TRBD2 (6 bases). The sequenced part of the CDR3 DNA is TGCAGTGCGGTAACTAGCCGGCCCTACAATGAG. Encoded protein: CSAVTSRPYNE. The full CDR3 sequence reads CSAVTSRPYNEQFF.